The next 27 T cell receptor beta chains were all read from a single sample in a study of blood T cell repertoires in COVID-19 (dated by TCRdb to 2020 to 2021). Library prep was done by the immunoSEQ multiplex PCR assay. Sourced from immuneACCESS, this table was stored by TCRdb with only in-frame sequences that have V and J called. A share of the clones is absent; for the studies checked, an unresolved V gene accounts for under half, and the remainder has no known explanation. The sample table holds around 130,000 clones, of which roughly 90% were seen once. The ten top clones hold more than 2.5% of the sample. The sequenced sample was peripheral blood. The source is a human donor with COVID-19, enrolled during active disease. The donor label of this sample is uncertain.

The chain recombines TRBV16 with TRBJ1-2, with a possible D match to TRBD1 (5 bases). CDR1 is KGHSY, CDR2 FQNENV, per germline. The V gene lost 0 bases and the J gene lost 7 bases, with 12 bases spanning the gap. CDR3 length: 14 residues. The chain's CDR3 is CASSQSSTETGYTF. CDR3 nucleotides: TGTGCCAGCAGCCAATCCTCGACAGAAACTGGCTACACCTTC.

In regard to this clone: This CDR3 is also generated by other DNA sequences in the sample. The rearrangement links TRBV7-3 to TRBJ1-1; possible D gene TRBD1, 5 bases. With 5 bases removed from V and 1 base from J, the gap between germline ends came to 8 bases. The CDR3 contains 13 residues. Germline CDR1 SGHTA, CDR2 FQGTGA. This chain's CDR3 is CASSRGTNTEAFF. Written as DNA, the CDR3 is TGTGCCAGCAGCCGGGGGACGAACACTGAAGCTTTCTTT.

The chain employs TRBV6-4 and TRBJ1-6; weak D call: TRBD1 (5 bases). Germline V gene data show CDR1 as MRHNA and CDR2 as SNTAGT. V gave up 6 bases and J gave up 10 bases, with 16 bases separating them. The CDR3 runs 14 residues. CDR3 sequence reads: CASSPSWGGSPLHF. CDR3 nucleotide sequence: TGTGCCAGCAGCCCATCGTGGGGGGGGTCACCCCTCCACTTT.

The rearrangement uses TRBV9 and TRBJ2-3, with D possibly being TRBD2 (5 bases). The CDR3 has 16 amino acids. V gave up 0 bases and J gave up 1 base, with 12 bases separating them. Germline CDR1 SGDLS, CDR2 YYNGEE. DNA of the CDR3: TGTGCCAGCAGCGTAGTTACGGGGTGGGGCACAGATACGCAGTATTTT. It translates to CASSVVTGWGTDTQYF.

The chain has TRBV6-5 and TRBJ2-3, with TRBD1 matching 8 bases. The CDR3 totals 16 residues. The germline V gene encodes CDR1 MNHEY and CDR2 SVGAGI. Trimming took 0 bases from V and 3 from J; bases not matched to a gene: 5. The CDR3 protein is CASSYSTGAGTDTQYF. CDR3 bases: TGTGCCAGCAGTTACTCGACAGGGGCTGGAACAGATACGCAGTATTTT.

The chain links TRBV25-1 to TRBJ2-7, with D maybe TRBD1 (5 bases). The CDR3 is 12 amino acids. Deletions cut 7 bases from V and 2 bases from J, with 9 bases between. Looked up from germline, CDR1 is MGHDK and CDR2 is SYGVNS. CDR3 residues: CASKADTYEQYF. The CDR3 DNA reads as TGTGCCAGCAAGGCGGACACCTACGAGCAGTACTTC.

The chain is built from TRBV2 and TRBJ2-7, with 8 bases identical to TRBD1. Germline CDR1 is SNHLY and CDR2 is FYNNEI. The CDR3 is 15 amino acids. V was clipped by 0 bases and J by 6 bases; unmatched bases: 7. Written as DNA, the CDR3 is TGTGCCAGCAGTGAAGCTCTAGGACAGGGCGGCGAGCAGTACTTC. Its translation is CASSEALGQGGEQYF.

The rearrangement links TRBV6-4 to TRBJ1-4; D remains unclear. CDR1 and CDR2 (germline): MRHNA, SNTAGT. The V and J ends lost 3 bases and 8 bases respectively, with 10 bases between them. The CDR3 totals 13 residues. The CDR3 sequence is CASSENSGEKLFF. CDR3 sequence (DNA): TGTGCCAGCAGTGAGAACAGCGGGGAAAAACTGTTTTTT.

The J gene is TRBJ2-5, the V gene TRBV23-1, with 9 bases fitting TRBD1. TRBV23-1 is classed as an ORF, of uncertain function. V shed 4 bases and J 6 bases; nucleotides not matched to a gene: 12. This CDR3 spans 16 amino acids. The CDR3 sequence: CASSPPRDRAGKTQYF. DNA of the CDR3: TGCGCCAGCAGTCCCCCCCGGGACAGGGCGGGTAAGACCCAGTACTTC.

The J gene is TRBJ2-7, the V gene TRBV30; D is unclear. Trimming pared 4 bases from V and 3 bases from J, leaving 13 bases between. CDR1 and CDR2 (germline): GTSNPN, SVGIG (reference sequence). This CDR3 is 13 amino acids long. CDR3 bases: TGTGCCTGGAATGGCGGAATGGGCTACGAGCAGTACTTC. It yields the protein CAWNGGMGYEQYF.

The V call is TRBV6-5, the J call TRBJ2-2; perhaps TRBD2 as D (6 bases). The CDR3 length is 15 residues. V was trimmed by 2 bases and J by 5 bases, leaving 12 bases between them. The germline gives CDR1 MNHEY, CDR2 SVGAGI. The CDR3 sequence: CASSYGDSETGELFF. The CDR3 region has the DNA TGTGCCAGCAGTTACGGGGACTCGGAGACCGGGGAGCTGTTTTTT.

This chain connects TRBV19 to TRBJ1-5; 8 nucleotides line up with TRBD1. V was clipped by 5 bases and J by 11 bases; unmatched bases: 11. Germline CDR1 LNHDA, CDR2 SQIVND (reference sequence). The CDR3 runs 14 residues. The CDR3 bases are TGTGCCAGTAGTTTGGACAGGGTCTCAGGGACCCAGCATTTT. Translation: CASSLDRVSGTQHF.

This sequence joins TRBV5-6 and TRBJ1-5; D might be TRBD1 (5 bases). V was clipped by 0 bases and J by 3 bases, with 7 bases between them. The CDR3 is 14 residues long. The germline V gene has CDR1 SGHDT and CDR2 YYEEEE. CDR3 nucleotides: TGTGCCAGCAGCTTGGTAGGGGCCAATCAGCCCCAGCATTTT. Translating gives CASSLVGANQPQHF.

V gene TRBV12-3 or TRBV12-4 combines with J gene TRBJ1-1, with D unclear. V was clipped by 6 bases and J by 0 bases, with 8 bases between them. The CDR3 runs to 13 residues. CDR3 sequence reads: CASRSDLNTEAFF. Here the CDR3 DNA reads TGTGCCAGCAGAAGCGATTTGAACACTGAAGCTTTCTTT.

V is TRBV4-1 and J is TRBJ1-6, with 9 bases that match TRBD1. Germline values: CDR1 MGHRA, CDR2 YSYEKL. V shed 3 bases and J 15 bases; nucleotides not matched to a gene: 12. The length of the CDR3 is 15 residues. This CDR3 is CASSQGPGQGKFLHF. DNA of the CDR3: TGCGCCAGCAGCCAGGGACCCGGACAGGGGAAGTTCCTCCACTTT.

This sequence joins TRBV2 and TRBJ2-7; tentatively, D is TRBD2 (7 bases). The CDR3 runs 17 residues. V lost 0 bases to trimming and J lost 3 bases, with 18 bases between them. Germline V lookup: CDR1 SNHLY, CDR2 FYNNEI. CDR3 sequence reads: CASSEATLGGLHYEQYF. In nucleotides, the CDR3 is TGTGCCAGCAGTGAAGCGACCTTGGGGGGGCTACACTACGAGCAGTACTTC.

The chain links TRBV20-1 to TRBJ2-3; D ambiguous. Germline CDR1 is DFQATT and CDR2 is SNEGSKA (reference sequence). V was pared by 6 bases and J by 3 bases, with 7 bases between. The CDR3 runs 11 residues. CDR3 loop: CSAPRTDTQYF. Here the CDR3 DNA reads TGCAGTGCCCCCCGGACAGATACGCAGTATTTT.

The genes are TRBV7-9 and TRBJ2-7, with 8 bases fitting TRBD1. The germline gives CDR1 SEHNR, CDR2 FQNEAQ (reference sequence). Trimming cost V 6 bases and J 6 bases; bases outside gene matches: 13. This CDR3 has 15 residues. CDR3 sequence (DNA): TGTGCCAGCAGGTCTACCGGGACAGGAGATCTCGAGCAGTACTTC. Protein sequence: CASRSTGTGDLEQYF.

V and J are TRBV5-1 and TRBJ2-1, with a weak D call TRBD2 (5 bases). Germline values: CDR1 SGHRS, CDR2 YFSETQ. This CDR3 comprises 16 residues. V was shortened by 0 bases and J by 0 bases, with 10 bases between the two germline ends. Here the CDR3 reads CASSLDGGGSYNEQFF. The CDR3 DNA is TGCGCCAGCAGCTTGGATGGAGGCGGCTCCTACAATGAGCAGTTCTTC.

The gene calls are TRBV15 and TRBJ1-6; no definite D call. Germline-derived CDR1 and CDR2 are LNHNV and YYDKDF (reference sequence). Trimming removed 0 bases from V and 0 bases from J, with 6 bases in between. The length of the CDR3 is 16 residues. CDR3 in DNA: TGTGCCACCAGCAGAGACAGGTTCTCCTATAATTCACCCCTCCACTTT. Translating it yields CATSRDRFSYNSPLHF.

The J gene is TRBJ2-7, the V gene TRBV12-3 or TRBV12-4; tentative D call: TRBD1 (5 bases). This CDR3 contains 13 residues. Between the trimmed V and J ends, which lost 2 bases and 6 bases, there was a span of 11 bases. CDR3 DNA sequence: TGTGCCAGCAGTTTAAGGGGCGTCGGCGAGCAGTACTTC. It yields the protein CASSLRGVGEQYF.

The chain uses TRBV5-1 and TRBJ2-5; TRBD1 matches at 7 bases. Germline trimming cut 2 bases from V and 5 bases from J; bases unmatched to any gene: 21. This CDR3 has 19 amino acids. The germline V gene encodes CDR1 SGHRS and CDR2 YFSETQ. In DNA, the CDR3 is TGCGCCAGCAGCTTCCCAGTTTATTCTCCGGGACAGTTCGGGGAGACCCAGTACTTC. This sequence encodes CASSFPVYSPGQFGETQYF.

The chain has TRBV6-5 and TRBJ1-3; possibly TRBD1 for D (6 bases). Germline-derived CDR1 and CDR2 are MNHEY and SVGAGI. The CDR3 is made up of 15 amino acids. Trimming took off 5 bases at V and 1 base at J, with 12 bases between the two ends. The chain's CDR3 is CASSREGESGNTIYF. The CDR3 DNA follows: TGTGCCAGCAGTCGGGAGGGGGAATCTGGAAACACCATATATTTT.

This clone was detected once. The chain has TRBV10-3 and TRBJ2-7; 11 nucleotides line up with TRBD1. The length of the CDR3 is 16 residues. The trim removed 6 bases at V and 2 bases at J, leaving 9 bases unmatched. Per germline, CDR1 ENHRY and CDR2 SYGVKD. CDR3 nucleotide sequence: TGTGCCATCAGCCCCCCGGAGGGACAGGGGGCCTACGAGCAGTACTTC. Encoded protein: CAISPPEGQGAYEQYF.

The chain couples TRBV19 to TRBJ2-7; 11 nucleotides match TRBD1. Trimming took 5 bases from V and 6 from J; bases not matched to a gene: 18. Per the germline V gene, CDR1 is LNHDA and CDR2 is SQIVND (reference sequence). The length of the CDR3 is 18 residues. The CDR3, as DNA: TGTGCCAGTAGTTCCACATCGTGGACAGGGGGCGGGTCCCTCGAGCAGTACTTC. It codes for CASSSTSWTGGGSLEQYF. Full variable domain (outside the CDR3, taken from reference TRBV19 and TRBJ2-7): DGGITQSPKYLFRKEGQNVTLSCEQNLNHDAMYWYRQDPGQGLRLIYYSQIVNDFQKGDIAEGYSVSREKKESFPLTVTSAQKNPTAFYLCASSSTSWTGGGSLEQYFGPGTRLTVT.

The CDR3: CASTLAETQYF. The CDR3 region has the DNA TGTGCCAGCACCCTAGCGGAGACCCAGTACTTC. The chain joins TRBV6-5 to TRBJ2-5; tentatively, D is TRBD2 (6 bases). CDR3 length: 11 amino acids. V dropped 7 bases and J dropped 5 bases, with 8 bases sitting between them. Germline V CDR1 and CDR2: MNHEY, SVGAGI.

The CDR3 protein is CASSLGGQGEDTQYF. The CDR3, as DNA: TGCGCCAGCAGCTTGGGGGGACAGGGTGAAGATACGCAGTATTTT. The chain links TRBV5-1 to TRBJ2-3, with 9 bases identical to TRBD1. J lost 5 bases, V lost 0 bases, and 4 bases had no gene match. CDR1 is SGHRS and CDR2 is YFSETQ in the germline V gene. The CDR3 spans 15 residues.